Presented here are 4 T cell receptor beta chains from one specimen sequenced in a study of identical twins. TCRdb re-called the 5' RACE reads through MiXCR, storing one row per CDR3 protein. The sample has 700,000 or so distinct CDR3 sequences; 20% to 25% are singletons. The data were also submitted as part of a second study, on T cells expressing NK-cell markers.

The sample was PBMCs. The receptor source for this set is a woman aged 18-30 years in good health.

This clonotype has just a few counts. Given the absence of the conserved phenylalanine or tryptophan at the CDR3 end, a read error is likely. J is TRBJ1-1 and V is TRBV29-1; 7 nucleotides align to TRBD1. Germline V gene lookup returns CDR1 SQVTM and CDR2 ANQGSEA. V was clipped by 7 bases and J by 6 bases; unmatched bases: 11. The CDR3 loop spans 13 amino acids. The CDR3 DNA reads TGCAGCGGGAGGGACAGCCAGTATGCTGAAGCTTTCTCT. Protein product: CSGRDSQYAEAFS.

This clonotype has a handful of counts. The chain couples TRBV5-1 to TRBJ2-2; 9 nucleotides match TRBD1. Trimming took 4 bases from V and 4 from J; bases not matched to a gene: 11. This CDR3 region has 17 residues. The germline V gene encodes CDR1 SGHRS and CDR2 YFSETQ. In DNA form, the CDR3 reads TGCGCCAGCAGCCCTCCGGCGGGGACAGGGTCCACCGGGGAGCTGTTTTTT. The encoded protein is CASSPPAGTGSTGELFF.

This clonotype appeared many times. CDR3 sequence reads: CATSRSGSVPNQPQHF. CDR3 nucleotides: TGTGCCACCAGCAGATCCGGTTCGGTACCCAATCAGCCCCAGCATTTT. The chain is built from TRBV15 and TRBJ1-5; D call uncertain. Germline V gene data show CDR1 as LNHNV and CDR2 as YYDKDF (reference sequence). The CDR3 totals 16 residues. Trimming cost V 2 bases and J 3 bases, with 14 bases left between them.

The chain uses TRBV27 and TRBJ1-5; no firm D call. The CDR3 has 13 residues. CDR1 and CDR2 (germline): MNHEY, SMNVEV (reference sequence). Trimming took 2 bases from V and 7 from J, leaving 9 bases between them. This CDR3 reads CASSLGSWQPQHF. In DNA form, the CDR3 reads TGTGCCAGCAGTTTAGGTTCGTGGCAGCCCCAGCATTTT.